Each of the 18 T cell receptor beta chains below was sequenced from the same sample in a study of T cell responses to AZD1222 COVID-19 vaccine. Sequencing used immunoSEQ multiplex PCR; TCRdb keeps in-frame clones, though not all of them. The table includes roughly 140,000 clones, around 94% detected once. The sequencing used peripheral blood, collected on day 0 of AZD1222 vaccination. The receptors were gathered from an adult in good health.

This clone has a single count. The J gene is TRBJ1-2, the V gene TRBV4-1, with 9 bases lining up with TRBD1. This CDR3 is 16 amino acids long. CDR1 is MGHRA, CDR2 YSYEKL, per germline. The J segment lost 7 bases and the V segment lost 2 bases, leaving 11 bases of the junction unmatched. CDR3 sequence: CASSQNWDTGGIGYTF. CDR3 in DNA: TGCGCCAGCAGCCAAAATTGGGATACAGGGGGCATTGGCTACACCTTC.

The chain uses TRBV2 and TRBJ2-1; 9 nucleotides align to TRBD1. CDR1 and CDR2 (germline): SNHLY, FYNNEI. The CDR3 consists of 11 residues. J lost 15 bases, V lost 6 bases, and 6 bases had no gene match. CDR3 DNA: TGTGCCAGCAGGGAGACAGGGGGGAGGTTCTTC. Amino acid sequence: CASRETGGRFF.

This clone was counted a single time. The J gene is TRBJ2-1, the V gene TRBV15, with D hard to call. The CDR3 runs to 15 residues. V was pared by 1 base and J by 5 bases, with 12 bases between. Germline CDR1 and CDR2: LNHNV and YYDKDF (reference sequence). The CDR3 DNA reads TGTGCCACCAGCAGAGTCAGGACGACAAACAATGAGCAGTTCTTC. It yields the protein CATSRVRTTNNEQFF.

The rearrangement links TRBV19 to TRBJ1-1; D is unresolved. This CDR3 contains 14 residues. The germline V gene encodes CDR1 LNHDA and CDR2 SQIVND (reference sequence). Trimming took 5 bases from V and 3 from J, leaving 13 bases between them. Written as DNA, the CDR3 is TGTGCCAGTAGTTCCTTCCTAACGTACACTGAAGCTTTCTTT. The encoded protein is CASSSFLTYTEAFF.

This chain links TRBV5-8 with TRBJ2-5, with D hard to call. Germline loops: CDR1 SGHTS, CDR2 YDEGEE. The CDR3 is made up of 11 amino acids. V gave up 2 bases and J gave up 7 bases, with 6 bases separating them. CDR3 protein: CASSFQVTQYF. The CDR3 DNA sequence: TGTGCCAGCAGCTTCCAGGTGACCCAGTACTTC.

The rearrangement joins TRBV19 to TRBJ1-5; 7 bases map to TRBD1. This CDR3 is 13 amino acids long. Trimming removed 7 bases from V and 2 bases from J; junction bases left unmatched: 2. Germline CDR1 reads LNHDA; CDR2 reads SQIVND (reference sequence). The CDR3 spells CASNTGGNQPQHF. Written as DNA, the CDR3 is TGTGCCAGTAACACAGGGGGCAATCAGCCCCAGCATTTT.

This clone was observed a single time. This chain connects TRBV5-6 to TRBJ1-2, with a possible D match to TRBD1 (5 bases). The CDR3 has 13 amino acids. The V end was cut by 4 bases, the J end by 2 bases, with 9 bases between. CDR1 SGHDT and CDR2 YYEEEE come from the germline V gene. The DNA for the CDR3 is TGTGCCAGCAGCATTCCAGGGAACTATGGCTACACCTTC. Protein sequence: CASSIPGNYGYTF.

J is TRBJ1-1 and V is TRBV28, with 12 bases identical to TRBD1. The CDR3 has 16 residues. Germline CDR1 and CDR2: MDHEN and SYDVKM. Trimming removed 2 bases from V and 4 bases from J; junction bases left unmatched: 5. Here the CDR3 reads CASSLGDRGLSTEAFF. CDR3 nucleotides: TGTGCCAGCAGTTTAGGGGACAGGGGGCTGAGCACTGAAGCTTTCTTT.

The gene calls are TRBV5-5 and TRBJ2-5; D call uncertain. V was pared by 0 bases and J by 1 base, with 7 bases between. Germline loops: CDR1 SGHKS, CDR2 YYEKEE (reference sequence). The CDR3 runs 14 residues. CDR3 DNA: TGTGCCAGCAGCTTGGGTTGGAGCCAAGAGACCCAGTACTTC. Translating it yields CASSLGWSQETQYF.

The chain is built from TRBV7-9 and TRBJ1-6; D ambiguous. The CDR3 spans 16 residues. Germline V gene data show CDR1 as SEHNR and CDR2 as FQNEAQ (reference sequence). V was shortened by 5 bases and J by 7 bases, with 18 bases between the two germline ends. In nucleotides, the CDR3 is TGTGCCAGCAGCGGGCCCCATGTAAAGGTGAATTCACCCCTCCACTTT. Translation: CASSGPHVKVNSPLHF.

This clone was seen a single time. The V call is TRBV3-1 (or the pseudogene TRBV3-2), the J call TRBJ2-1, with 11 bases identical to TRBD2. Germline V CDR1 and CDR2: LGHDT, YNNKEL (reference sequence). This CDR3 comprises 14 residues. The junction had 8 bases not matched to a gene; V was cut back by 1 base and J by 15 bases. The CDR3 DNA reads TGTGCCAGCAGCCAAGGATCTAGCGGGGGGCCGCCGTTCTTC. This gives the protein CASSQGSSGGPPFF.

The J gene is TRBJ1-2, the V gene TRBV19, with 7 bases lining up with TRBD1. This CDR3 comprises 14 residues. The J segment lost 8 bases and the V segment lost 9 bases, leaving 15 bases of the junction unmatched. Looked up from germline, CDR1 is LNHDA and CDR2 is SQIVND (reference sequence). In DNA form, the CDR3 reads TGTGCCAGCCTTAGAGGAGGGGGCTCAGGGGGCTACACCTTC. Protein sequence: CASLRGGGSGGYTF.

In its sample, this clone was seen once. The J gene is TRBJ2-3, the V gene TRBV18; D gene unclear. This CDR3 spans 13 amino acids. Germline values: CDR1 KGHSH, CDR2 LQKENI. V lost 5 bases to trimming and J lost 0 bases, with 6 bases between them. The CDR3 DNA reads TGTGCCAGCTCAGGGCAGAGCACAGATACGCAGTATTTT. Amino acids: CASSGQSTDTQYF.

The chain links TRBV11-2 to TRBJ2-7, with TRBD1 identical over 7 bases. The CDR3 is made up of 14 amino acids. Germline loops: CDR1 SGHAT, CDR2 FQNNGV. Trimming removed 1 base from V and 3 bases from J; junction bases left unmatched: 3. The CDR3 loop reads CASSLGYRGYEQYV. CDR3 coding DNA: TGTGCCAGCAGCTTAGGGTACAGGGGCTACGAGCAGTACGTC.

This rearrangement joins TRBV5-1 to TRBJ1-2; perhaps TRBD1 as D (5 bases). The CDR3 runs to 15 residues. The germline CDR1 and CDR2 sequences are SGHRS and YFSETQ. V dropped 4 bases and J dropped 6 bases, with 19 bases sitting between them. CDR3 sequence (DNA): TGCGCCAGCAGCGCGCAGGGAAGCCAGAAGCATGGCTACACCTTC. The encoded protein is CASSAQGSQKHGYTF. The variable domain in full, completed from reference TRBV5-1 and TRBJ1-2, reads KAGVTQTPRYLIKTRGQQVTLSCSPISGHRSVSWYQQTPGQGLQFLFEYFSETQRNKGNFPGRFSGRQFSNSRSEMNVSTLELGDSALYLCASSAQGSQKHGYTFGSGTRLTVV.

The DNA for the CDR3 is TGTGCCAGCAGGATACAGGGGAATCAGCCCCAGCATTTT. Translated: CASRIQGNQPQHF. This chain links TRBV28 with TRBJ1-5; 7 bases match TRBD1. The CDR3 spans 13 residues. Trimming took 6 bases from V and 4 from J; bases not matched to a gene: 3. The germline V gene encodes CDR1 MDHEN and CDR2 SYDVKM.

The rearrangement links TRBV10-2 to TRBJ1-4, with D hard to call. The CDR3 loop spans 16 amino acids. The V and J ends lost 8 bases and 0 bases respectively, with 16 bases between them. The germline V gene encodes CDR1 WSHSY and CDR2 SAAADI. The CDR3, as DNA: TGCGCCAGCCGCCCGGTCGGGGATGCAACTAATGAAAAACTGTTTTTT. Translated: CASRPVGDATNEKLFF.

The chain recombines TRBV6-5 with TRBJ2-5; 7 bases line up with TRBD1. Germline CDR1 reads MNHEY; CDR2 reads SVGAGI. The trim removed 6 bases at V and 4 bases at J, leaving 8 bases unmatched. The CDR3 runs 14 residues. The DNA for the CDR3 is TGTGCCAGCAGCCCCGGGACAGAATCAGAGACCCAGTACTTC. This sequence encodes CASSPGTESETQYF.